Many counts were recorded for the clone carrying this TCR beta chain. The data originate from a study of T-cell memory formation after mild COVID-19. V was clipped by 2 bases and J by 4 bases, with 10 bases between them. This CDR3 spans 14 amino acids. The germline gives CDR1 SGHRS, CDR2 YFSETQ. It was 5'RACE with constant-segment primers that produced the TCR alpha and TCR beta cDNA libraries, which carried sample barcodes and UMIs. TCRdb passed the 5' RACE reads through MiXCR, listing each CDR3 protein once. The sample shows approximately 260,000 distinct CDR3 sequences, about 15% of them seen only once.

This sequence was found in a man aged 18 to 29 who had mild COVID-19 (a few samples of this study predate the infection). Cell type and time point are not known. The J gene is TRBJ1-3, the V gene TRBV5-1; D gene uncertain. Sequencing was performed on PBMCs or a T cell subset sorted from them (not recorded which). CDR3 in amino acids: CASSLRTGGNTIYF. In DNA, the CDR3 is TGCGCCAGCAGCTTAAGGACGGGGGGAAACACCATATATTTT.